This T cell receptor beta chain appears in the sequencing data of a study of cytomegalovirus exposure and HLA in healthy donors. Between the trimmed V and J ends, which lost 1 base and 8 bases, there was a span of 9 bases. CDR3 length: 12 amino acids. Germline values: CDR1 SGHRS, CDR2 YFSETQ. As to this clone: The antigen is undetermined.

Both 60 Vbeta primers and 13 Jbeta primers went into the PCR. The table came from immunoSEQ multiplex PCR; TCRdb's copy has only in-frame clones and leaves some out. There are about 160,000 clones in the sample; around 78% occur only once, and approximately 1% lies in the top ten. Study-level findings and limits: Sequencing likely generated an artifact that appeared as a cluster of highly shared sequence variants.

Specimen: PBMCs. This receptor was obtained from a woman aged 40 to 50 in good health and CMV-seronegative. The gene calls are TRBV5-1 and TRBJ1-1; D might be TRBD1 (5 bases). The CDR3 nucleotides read TGCGCCAGCAGCTTGTGGCAGGGAGAAGCTTTCTTT. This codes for CASSLWQGEAFF.